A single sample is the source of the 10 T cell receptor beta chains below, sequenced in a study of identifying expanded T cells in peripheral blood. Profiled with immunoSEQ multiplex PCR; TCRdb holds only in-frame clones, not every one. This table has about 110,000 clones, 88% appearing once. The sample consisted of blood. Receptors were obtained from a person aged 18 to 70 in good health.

CDR3 in DNA: TGCGCCAGCAGCTTGCAAGGGAGAGAGACCCAGTACTTC. Residues: CASSLQGRETQYF. The chain couples TRBV5-1 to TRBJ2-5, with a possible D match to TRBD2 (5 bases). The CDR3 sequence is 13 residues long. From germline, CDR1 is SGHRS and CDR2 YFSETQ. Trimming shortened V by 1 base and J by 4 bases, and 8 bases separated the two germline ends.

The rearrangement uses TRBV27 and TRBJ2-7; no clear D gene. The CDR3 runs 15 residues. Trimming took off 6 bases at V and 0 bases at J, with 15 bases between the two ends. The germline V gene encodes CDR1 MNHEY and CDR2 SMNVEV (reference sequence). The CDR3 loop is CASSPLGASSYEQYF. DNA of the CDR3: TGTGCCAGCAGCCCTCTTGGCGCGAGCTCCTACGAGCAGTACTTC.

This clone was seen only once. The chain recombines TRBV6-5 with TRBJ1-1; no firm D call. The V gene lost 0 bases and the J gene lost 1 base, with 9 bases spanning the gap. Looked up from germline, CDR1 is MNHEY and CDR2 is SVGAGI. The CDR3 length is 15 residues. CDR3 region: CASSYSIRGNTEAFF. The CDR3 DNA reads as TGTGCCAGCAGTTACTCGATTCGGGGGAACACTGAAGCTTTCTTT.

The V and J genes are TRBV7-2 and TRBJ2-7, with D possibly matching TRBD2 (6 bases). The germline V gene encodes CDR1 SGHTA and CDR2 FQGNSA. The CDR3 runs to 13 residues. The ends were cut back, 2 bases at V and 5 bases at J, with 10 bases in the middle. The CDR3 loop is CASSLSRLDEQYF. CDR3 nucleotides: TGTGCCAGCAGCTTAAGTAGACTAGACGAGCAGTACTTC.

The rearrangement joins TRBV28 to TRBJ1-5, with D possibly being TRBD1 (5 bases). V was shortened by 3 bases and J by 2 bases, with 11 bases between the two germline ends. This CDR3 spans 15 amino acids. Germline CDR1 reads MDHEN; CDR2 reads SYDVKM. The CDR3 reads CASSFQGRGNQPQHF. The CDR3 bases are TGTGCCAGCAGTTTTCAGGGTCGGGGCAATCAGCCCCAGCATTTT.

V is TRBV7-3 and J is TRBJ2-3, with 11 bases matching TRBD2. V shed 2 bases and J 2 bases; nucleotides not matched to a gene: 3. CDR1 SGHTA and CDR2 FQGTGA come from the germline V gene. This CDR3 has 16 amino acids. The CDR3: CASSLGTSGLTDTQYF. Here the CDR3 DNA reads TGTGCCAGCAGCTTAGGGACTAGCGGTCTCACAGATACGCAGTATTTT.

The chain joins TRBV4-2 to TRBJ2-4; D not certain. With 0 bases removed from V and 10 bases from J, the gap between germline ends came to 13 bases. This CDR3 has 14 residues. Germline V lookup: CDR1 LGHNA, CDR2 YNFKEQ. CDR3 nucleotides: TGTGCCAGCAGCCAAGATGACGGCGGTAGGATTCAGTACTTC. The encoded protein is CASSQDDGGRIQYF.

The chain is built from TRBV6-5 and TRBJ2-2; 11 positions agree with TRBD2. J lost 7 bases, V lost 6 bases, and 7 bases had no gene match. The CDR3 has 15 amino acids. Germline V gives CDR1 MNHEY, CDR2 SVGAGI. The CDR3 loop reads CASRISGGVSGELFF. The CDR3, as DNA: TGTGCCAGCAGAATTAGCGGGGGGGTAAGCGGGGAGCTGTTTTTT.

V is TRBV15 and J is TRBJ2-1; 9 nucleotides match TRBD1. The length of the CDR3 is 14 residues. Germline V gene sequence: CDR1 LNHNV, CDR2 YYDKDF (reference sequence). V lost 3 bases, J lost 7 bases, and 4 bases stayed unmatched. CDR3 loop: CATSRQTGGNEQFF. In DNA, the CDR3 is TGTGCCACCAGCAGGCAGACAGGGGGTAATGAGCAGTTCTTC.

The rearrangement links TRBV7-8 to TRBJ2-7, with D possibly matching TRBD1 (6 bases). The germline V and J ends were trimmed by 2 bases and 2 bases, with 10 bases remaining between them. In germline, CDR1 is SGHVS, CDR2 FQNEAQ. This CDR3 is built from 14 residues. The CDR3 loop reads CASSLSTGTYEQYF. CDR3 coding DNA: TGTGCCAGCAGCTTATCGACAGGAACCTACGAGCAGTACTTC.